The present TCR beta chain was sequenced within a study of blood T cell repertoires in COVID-19. The authors' processing: Nucleated cell number was recorded as an estimate derived from reference gene primer amplification. The assay was immunoSEQ multiplex PCR, and TCRdb's table has in-frame clones only and misses some. V, J and clone size are those of that table, while D and trimming were read from the DNA. The repertoire holds about 240,000 clones, with about 89% as singletons. V was clipped by 2 bases and J by 4 bases, with 8 bases between them. This CDR3 has 13 amino acids. Germline V gene sequence: CDR1 MNHNY, CDR2 SVGAGI (reference sequence).

Sample: PBMCs or T cells enriched from blood (not recorded which). The gene calls are TRBV6-6 and TRBJ2-5; D perhaps matches TRBD1 (5 bases). The receptor comes from a woman in her twenties or thirties who had recovered from COVID-19. The CDR3 DNA is TGTGCCAGCAGTTACCTTCAGGGAGAGACCCAGTACTTC. This sequence encodes CASSYLQGETQYF.